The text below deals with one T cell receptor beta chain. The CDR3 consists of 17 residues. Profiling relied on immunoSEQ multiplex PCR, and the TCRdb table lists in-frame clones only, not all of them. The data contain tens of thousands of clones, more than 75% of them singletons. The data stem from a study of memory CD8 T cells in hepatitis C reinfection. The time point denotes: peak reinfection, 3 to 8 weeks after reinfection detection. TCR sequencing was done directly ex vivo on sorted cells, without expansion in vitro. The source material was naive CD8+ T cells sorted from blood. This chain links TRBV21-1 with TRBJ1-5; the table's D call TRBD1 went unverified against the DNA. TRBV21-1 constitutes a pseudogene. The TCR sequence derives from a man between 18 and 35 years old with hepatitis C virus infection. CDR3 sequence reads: CASSLFEGECSNQPQHF. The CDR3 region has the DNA TGTGCCAGCAGCTTATTCGAAGGGGAATGTAGCAATCAGCCCCAGCATTTT.